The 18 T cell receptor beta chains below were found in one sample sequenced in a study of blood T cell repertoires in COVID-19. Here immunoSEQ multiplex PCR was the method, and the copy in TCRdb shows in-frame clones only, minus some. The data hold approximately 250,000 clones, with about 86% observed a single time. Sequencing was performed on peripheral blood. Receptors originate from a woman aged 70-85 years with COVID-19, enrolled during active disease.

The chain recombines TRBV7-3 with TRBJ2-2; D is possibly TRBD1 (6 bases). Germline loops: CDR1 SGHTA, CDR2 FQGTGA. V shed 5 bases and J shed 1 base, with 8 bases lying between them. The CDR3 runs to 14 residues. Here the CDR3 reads CASSLRGNTGELFF. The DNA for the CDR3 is TGTGCCAGCAGCCTCAGGGGGAACACCGGGGAGCTGTTTTTT.

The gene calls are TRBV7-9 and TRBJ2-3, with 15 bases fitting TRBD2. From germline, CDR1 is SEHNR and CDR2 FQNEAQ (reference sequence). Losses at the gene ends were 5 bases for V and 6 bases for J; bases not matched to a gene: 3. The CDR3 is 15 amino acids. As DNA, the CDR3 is TGTGCCAGCAGCCACGGGACTAGCGGGGGGGATACGCAGTATTTT. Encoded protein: CASSHGTSGGDTQYF.

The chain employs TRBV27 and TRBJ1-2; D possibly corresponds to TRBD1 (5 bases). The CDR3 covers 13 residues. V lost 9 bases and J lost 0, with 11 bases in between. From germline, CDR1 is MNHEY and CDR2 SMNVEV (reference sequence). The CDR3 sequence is CARPTGANYGYTF. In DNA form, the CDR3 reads TGTGCCAGACCAACAGGCGCTAACTATGGCTACACCTTC.

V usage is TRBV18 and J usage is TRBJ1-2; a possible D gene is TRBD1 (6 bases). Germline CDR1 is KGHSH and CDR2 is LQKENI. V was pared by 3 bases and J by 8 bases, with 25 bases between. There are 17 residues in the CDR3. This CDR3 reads CASSPSYGAGDDGGYTF. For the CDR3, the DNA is TGTGCCAGCTCACCCTCTTACGGGGCAGGGGACGATGGGGGCTACACCTTC.

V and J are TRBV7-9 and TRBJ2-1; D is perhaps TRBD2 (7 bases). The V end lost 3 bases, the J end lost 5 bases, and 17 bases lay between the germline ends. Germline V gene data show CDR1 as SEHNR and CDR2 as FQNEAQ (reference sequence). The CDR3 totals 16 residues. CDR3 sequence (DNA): TGTGCCAGCAGCTTTTTTTTGCGGGGGCAGAACAATGAGCAGTTCTTC. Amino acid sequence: CASSFFLRGQNNEQFF.

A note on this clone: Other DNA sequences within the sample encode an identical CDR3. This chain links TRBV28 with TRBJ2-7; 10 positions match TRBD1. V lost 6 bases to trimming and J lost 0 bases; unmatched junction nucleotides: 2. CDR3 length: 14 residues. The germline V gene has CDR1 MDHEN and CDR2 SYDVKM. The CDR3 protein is CASSRDRGSYEQYF. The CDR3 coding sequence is TGTGCCAGCAGCAGGGACAGGGGCTCCTACGAGCAGTACTTC. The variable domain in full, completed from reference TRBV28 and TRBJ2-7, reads DVKVTQSSRYLVKRTGEKVFLECVQDMDHENMFWYRQDPGLGLRLIYFSYDVKMKEKGDIPEGYSVSREKKERFSLILESASTNQTSMYLCASSRDRGSYEQYFGPGTRLTVT.

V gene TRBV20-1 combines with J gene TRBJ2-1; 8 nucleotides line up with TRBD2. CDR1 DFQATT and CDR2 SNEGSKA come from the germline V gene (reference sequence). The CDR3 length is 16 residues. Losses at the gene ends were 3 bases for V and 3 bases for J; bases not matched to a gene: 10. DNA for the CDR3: TGCAGTGCTAGTCTCCTGGGAGCGGGGGTCTACAATGAGCAGTTCTTC. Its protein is CSASLLGAGVYNEQFF.

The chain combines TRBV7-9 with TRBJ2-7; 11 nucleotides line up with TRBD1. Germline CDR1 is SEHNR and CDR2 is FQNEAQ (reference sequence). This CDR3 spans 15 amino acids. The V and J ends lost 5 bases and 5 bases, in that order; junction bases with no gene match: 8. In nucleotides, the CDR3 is TGTGCCAGCAGCCCCCGGACAGGGGGCATAAACGAGCAGTACTTC. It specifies CASSPRTGGINEQYF.

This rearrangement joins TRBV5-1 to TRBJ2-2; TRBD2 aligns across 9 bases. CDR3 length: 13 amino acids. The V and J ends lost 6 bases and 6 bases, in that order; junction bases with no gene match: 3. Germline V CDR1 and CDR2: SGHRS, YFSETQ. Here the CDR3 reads CASTGTSSGELFF. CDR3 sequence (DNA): TGCGCCAGCACAGGGACTAGCTCCGGGGAGCTGTTTTTT.

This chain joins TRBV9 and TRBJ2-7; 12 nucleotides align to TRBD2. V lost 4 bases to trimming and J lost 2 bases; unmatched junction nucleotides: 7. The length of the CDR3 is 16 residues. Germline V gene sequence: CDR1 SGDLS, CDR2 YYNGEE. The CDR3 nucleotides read TGTGCCAGCAGCCCCGCTCTAGCGGGGGGGACCTACGAGCAGTACTTC. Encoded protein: CASSPALAGGTYEQYF.

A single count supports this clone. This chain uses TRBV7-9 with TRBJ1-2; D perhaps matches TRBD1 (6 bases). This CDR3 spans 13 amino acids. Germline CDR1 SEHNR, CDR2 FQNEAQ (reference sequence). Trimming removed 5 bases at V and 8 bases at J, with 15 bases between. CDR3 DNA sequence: TGTGCCAGCAGCGCCCCCAGGGGAGAGGGCTACACCTTC. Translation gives CASSAPRGEGYTF.

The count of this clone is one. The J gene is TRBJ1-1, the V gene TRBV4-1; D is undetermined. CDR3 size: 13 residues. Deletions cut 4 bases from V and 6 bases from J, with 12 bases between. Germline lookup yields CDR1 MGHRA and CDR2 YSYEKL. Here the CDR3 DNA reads TGCGCCAGCAGCCGGCTTAGCGTGTCTGAAGCTTTCTTT. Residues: CASSRLSVSEAFF.

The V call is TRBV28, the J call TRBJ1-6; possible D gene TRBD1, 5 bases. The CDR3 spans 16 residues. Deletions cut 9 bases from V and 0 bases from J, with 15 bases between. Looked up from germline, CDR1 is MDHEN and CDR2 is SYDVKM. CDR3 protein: CASRQNFVSYNSPLHF. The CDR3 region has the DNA TGTGCCAGTCGACAGAATTTTGTCTCCTATAATTCACCCCTCCACTTT.

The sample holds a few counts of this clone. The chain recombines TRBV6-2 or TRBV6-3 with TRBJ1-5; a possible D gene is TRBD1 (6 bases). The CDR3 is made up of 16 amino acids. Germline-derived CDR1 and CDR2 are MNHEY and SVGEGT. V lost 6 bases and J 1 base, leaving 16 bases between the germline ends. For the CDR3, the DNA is TGTGCCAGCAGCCATCCTACAGGGTACAGCAATCAGCCCCAGCATTTT. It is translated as CASSHPTGYSNQPQHF.

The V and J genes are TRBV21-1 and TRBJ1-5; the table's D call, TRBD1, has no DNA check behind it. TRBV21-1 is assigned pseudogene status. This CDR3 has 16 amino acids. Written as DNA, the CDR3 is TGTGCCAGCAGCAAAGAACAGGGAAGGTTCAATCAGCCCCAGCATTTT. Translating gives CASSKEQGRFNQPQHF.

CDR3 region: CASSLFPLRGETQYF. In DNA, the CDR3 is TGTGCCAGCAGCTTATTCCCTCTCCGGGGAGAGACCCAGTACTTC. The chain carries TRBV7-2 and TRBJ2-5, with D possibly TRBD2 on 5 matching bases. The CDR3 extends over 15 amino acids. Germline values: CDR1 SGHTA, CDR2 FQGNSA. V was cut by 2 bases and J by 4 bases, with 14 bases left in between. Full variable domain (rest looked up from reference TRBV7-2 and TRBJ2-5): GAGVSQSPSNKVTEKGKDVELRCDPISGHTALYWYRQSLGQGLEFLIYFQGNSAPDKSGLPSDRFSAERTGGSVSTLTIQRTQQEDSAVYLCASSLFPLRGETQYFGPGTRLLVL.

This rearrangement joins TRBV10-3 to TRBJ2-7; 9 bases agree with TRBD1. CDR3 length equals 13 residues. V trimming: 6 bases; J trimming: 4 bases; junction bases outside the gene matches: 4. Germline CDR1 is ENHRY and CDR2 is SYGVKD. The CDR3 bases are TGTGCCATCAGCGGGACAGGGAGTTACGAGCAGTACTTC. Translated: CAISGTGSYEQYF.

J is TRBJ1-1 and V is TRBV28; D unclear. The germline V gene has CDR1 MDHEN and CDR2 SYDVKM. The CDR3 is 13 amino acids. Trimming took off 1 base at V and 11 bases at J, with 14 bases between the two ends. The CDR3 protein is CASSLSARSQAFF. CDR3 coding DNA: TGTGCCAGCAGTTTATCGGCCAGGTCGCAGGCTTTCTTT.